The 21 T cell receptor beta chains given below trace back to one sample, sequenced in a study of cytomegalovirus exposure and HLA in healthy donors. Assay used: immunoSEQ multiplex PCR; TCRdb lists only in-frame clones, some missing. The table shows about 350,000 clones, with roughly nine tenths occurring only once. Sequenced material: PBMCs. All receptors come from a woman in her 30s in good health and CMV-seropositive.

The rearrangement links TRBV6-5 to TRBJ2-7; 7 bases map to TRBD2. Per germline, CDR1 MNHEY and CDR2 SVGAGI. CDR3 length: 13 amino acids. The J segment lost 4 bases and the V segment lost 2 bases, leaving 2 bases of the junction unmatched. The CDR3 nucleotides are TGTGCCAGCAGTTACACTAGCGCTTACGAGCAGTACTTC. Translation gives CASSYTSAYEQYF.

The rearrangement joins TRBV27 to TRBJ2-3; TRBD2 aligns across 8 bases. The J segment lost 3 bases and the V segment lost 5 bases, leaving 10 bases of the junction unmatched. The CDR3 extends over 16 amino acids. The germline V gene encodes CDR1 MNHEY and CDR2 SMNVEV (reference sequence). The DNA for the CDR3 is TGTGCCAGCAGTCCTATCCGGGGGGGGCCAACAGATACGCAGTATTTT. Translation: CASSPIRGGPTDTQYF.

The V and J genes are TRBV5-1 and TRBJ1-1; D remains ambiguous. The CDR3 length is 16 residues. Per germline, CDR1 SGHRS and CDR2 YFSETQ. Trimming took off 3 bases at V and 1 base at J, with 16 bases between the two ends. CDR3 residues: CASSSAGRVGNTEAFF. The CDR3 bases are TGCGCCAGCAGCTCGGCGGGTAGGGTGGGGAACACTGAAGCTTTCTTT.

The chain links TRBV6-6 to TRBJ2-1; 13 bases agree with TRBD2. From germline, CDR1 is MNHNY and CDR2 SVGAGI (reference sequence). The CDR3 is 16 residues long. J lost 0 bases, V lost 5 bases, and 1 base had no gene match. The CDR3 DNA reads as TGTGCCAGCAGTCGACTAGCGGGGGGCTCCTACAATGAGCAGTTCTTC. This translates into CASSRLAGGSYNEQFF.

CDR3 bases: TGTGCCAGCAGCCGGACGGTGGCCTACGAGCAGTACTTC. Translated: CASSRTVAYEQYF. The V and J genes are TRBV6-1 and TRBJ2-7; unclear D gene. The CDR3 runs 13 residues. Germline V lookup: CDR1 MNHNS, CDR2 SASEGT. Trimming stripped 6 bases from V and 2 bases from J, with 11 bases between.

The CDR3 DNA follows: TGTGCCAGCAGCTCCGCCAGGGGGCACAATGAGCAGTTCTTC. Translating it yields CASSSARGHNEQFF. V and J are TRBV7-8 and TRBJ2-1, with 8 nucleotides matching TRBD1. This CDR3 has 14 residues. The V and J ends lost 4 bases and 5 bases, in that order; junction bases with no gene match: 4. Germline CDR1 SGHVS, CDR2 FQNEAQ.

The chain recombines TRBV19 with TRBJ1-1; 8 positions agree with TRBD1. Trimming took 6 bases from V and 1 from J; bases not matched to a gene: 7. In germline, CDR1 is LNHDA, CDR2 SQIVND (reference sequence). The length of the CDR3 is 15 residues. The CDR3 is CASRIQGGRNTEAFF. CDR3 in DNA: TGTGCCAGTAGGATACAGGGGGGCCGGAACACTGAAGCTTTCTTT. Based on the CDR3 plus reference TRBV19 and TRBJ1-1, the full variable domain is DGGITQSPKYLFRKEGQNVTLSCEQNLNHDAMYWYRQDPGQGLRLIYYSQIVNDFQKGDIAEGYSVSREKKESFPLTVTSAQKNPTAFYLCASRIQGGRNTEAFFGQGTRLTVV.

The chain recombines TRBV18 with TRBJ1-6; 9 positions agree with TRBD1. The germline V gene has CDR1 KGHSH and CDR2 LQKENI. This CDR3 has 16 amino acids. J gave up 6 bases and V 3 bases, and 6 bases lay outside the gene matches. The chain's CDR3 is CASSPGTGSPNSPLHF. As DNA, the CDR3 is TGTGCCAGCTCACCTGGGACAGGGAGCCCTAATTCACCCCTCCACTTT.

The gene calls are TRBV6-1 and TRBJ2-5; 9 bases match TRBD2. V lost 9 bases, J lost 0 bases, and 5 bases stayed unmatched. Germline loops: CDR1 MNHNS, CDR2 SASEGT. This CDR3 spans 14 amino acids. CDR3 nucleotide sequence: TGTGCCAGTACTAGCGGGCCGTACCAAGAGACCCAGTACTTC. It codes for CASTSGPYQETQYF.

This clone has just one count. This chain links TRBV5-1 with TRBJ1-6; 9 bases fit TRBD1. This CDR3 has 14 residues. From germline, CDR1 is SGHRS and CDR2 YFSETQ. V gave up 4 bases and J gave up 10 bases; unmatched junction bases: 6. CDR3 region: CASSLRTGESPLHF. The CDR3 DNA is TGCGCCAGCAGCCTGCGGACAGGGGAGTCACCCCTCCACTTT.

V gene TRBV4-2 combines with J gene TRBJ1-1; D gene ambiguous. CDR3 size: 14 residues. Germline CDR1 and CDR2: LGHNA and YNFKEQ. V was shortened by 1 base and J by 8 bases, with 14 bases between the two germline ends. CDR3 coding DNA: TGTGCCAGCAGCCAAGGGGGTGGTGTCGGGGAAGCTTTCTTT. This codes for CASSQGGGVGEAFF.

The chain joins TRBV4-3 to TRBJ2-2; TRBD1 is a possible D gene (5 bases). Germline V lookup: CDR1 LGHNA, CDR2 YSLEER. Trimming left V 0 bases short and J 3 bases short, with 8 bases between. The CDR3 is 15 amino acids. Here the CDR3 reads CASSQEFRDTGELFF. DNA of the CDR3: TGCGCCAGCAGCCAAGAATTCAGGGACACCGGGGAGCTGTTTTTT.

The CDR3, as DNA: TGTGCCAGCAGTTCTCGAGGTCGTGTTCAGCCCCAGCATTTT. Encoded protein: CASSSRGRVQPQHF. The genes are TRBV27 and TRBJ1-5, with D unclear. CDR1 is MNHEY, CDR2 SMNVEV, per germline (reference sequence). The CDR3 sequence is 14 residues long. The V end lost 4 bases, the J end lost 6 bases, and 13 bases lay between the germline ends.

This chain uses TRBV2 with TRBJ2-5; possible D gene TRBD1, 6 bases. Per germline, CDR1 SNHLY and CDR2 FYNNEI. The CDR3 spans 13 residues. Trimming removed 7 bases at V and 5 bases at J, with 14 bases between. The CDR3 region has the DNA TGTGCCAGCACGAGGGGAAGGGGGGAGACCCAGTACTTC. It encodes CASTRGRGETQYF.

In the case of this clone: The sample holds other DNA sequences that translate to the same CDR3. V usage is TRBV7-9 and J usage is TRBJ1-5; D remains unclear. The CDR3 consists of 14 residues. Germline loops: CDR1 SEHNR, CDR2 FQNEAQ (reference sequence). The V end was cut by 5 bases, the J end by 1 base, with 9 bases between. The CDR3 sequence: CASSLRGSNQPQHF. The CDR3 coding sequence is TGTGCCAGCAGCCTCCGGGGAAGCAATCAGCCCCAGCATTTT.

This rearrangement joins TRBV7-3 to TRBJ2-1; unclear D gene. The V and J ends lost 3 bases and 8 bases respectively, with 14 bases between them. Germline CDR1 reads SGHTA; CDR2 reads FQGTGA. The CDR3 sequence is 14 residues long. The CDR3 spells CASSFDGSIDEQFF. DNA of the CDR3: TGTGCCAGCAGCTTTGACGGATCAATAGATGAGCAGTTCTTC.

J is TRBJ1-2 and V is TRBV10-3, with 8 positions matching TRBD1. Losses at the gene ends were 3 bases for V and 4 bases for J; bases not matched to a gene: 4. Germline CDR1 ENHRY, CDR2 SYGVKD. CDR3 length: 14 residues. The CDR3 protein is CAISDGDRIYGYTF. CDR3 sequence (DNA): TGTGCCATCAGTGACGGGGACAGGATCTATGGCTACACCTTC.

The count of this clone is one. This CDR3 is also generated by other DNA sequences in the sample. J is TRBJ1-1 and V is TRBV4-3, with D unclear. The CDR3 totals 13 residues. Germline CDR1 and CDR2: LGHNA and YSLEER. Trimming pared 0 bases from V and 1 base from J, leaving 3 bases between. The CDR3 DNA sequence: TGCGCCAGCAGCCAAGACGGGAACACTGAAGCTTTCTTT. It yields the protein CASSQDGNTEAFF.

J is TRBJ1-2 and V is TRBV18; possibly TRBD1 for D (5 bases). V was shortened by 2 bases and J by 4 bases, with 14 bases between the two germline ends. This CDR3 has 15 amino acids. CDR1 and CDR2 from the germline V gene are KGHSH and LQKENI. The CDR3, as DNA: TGTGCCAGCTCACCAAACCAGGGATCTTCCTATGGCTACACCTTC. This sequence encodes CASSPNQGSSYGYTF.

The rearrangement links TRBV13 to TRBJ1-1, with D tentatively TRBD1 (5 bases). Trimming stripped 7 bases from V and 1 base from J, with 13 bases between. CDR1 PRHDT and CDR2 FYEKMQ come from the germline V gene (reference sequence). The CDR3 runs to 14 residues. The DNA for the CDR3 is TGTGCCAGCACAGAGGGACGCCCGAACACTGAAGCTTTCTTT. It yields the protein CASTEGRPNTEAFF. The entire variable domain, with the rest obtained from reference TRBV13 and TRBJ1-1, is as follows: AAGVIQSPRHLIKEKRETATLKCYPIPRHDTVYWYQQGPGQDPQFLISFYEKMQSDKGSIPDRFSAQQFSDYHSELNMSSLELGDSALYFCASTEGRPNTEAFFGQGTRLTVV.

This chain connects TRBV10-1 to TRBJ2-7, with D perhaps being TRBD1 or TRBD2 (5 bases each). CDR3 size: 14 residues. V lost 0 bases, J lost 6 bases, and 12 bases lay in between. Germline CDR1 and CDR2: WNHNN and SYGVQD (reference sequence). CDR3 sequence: CASSESGGTFEQYF. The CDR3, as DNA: TGCGCCAGCAGTGAGTCCGGTGGGACCTTCGAGCAGTACTTC.